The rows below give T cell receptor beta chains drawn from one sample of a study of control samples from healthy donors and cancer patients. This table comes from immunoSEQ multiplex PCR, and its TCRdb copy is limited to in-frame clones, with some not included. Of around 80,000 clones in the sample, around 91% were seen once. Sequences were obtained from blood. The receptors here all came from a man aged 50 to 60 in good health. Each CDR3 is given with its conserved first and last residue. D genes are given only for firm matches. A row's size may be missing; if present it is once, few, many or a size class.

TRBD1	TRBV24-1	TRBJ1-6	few	CATQGQGSSPLHF	TGTGCCACCCAAGGACAGGGGAGCTCACCCCTCCACTTT
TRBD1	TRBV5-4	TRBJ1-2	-	CASSLQPGTGKGYTF	TGTGCCAGCAGCTTGCAACCCGGGACAGGGAAGGGCTACACCTTC
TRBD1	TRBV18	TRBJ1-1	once	CASSPRTGVDTEAFF	TGTGCCAGCTCACCAAGAACAGGGGTGGACACTGAAGCTTTCTTT
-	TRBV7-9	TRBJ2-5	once	CASSRGPVETQYF	TGTGCCAGCAGCAGAGGGCCAGTCGAGACCCAGTACTTC
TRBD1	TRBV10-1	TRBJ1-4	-	CASSKMGQGLTNEKLFF	TGCGCCAGCTCAAAAATGGGACAGGGTTTAACTAATGAAAAACTGTTTTTT
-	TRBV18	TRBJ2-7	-	CASSPTATSYEQYF	TGTGCCAGCTCACCGACGGCGACCTCCTACGAGCAGTACTTC
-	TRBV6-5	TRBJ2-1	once	CASSYSKGTEQFF	TGTGCCAGCAGTTACTCGAAGGGGACCGAGCAGTTCTTC
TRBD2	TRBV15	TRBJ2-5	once	CATARLAGAQETQYF	TGTGCCACCGCTCGACTAGCGGGGGCCCAAGAGACCCAGTACTTC
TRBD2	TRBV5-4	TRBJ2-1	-	CASSLRTSDRVEQFF	TGTGCCAGCAGCTTAAGGACTAGCGATAGGGTTGAGCAGTTCTTC
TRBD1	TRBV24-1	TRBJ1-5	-	CATNPKQGSGNQPQHF	TGTGCCACCAACCCAAAACAGGGGTCGGGCAATCAGCCCCAGCATTTT
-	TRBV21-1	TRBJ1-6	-	CASSFTGGGSPLHF	TGTGCCAGCAGCTTCACAGGGGGGGGCTCACCCCTCCACTTT
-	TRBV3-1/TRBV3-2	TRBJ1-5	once	CASSPFKNQPQHF	TGTGCCAGCAGCCCATTCAAAAATCAGCCCCAGCATTTT
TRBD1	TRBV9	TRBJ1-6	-	CASSLQTGVDSPLHF	TGTGCCAGCAGCCTCCAGACAGGGGTAGACTCACCCCTCCACTTT
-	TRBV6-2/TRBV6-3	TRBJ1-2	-	CASSYSARDQLGYGYTF	TGTGCCAGCAGTTACTCAGCCAGGGATCAGCTGGGATATGGCTACACCTTC
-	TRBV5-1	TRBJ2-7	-	CASSTRTEGEQYF	TGCGCCAGCAGCACCCGAACTGAAGGCGAGCAGTACTTC
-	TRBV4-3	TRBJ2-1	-	CASSQEWTGSYNEQFF	TGCGCCAGCAGCCAAGAATGGACGGGGTCCTACAATGAGCAGTTCTTC
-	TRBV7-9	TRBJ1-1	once	CASSYVGANTEAFF	TGTGCCAGCAGCTACGTAGGGGCGAACACTGAAGCTTTCTTT
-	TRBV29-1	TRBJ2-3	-	CSVASTDTQYF	TGCAGCGTTGCAAGCACAGATACGCAGTATTTT
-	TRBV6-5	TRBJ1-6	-	CASNRQSSYNSPLHF	TGTGCCAGCAACCGACAGAGCTCCTATAATTCACCCCTCCACTTT
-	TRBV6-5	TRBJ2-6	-	CASREWNSGANVLTF	TGTGCCTCAAGGGAGTGGAACTCTGGGGCCAACGTCCTGACTTTC
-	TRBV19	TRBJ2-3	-	CASSIKGVADTQYF	TGTGCCAGTAGTATCAAAGGGGTTGCAGATACGCAGTATTTT
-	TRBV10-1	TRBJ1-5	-	CASSEGSSRNQPQHF	TGCGCCAGCAGTGAAGGGTCTTCTCGGAATCAGCCCCAGCATTTT
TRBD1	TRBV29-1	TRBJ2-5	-	CSVQGAVGETQYF	TGCAGCGTCCAGGGGGCGGTGGGGGAGACCCAGTACTTC
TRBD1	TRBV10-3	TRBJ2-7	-	CAIRGQNYEQYF	TGTGCCATCAGGGGACAGAACTACGAGCAGTACTTC
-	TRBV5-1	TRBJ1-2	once	CASSQSGHGYTF	TGCGCCAGCTCGCAGTCAGGCCATGGCTACACCTTC
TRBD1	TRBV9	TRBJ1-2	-	CASSPGQIVGGYTF	TGTGCCAGCAGCCCGGGACAGATCGTCGGTGGCTACACCTTC
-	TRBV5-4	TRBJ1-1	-	CASSFAGKGTEAFF	TGTGCCAGCAGCTTCGCAGGGAAGGGCACTGAAGCTTTCTTT
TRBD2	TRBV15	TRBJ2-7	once	CATSSGLLSYEQYF	TGTGCCACCAGCTCGGGACTACTTTCGTACGAGCAGTACTTC
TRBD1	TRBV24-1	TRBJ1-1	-	CATSTGGLDTEAFF	TGTGCCACCAGTACAGGGGGCTTGGACACTGAAGCTTTCTTT